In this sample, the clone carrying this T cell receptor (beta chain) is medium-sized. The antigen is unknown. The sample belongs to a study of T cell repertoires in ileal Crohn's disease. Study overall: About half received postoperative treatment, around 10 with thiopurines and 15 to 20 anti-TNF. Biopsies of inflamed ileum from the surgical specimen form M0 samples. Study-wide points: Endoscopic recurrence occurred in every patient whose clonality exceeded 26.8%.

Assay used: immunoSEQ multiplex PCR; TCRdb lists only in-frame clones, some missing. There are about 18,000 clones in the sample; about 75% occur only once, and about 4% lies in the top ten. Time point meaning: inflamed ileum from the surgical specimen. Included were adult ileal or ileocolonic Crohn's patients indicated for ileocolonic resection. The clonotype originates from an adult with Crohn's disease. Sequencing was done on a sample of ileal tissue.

DNA of the CDR3: TGTGCCAGCAGTGGCGGAGATACGCAGTATTTT. This encodes CASSGGDTQYF. The rearrangement links TRBV25-1 to TRBJ2-3; D unclear. V shed 4 bases and J shed 5 bases, with 4 bases lying between them. The CDR3 contains 11 residues. The V gene's germline CDR1 is MGHDK and CDR2 SYGVNS.